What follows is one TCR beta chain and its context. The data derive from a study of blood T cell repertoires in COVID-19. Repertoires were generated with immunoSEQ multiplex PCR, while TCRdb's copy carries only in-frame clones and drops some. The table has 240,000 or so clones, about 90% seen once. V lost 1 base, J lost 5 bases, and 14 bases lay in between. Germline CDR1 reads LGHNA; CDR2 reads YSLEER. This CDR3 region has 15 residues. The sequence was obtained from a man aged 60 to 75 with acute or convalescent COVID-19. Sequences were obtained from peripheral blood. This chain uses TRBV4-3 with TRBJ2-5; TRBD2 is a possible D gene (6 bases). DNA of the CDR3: TGCGCCAGCAGCCAAGGATTGAGAAGCGGGGAGACCCAGTACTTC. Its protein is CASSQGLRSGETQYF.